The rows below give T cell receptor beta chains drawn from one sample of a study of shared clonotypes between healthy human individuals. Generated by immunoSEQ multiplex PCR, the TCRdb table keeps only in-frame clones and is missing some. The sample gives 550,000 to 650,000 clones, roughly 95% of which show up once; less than 0.12% is in the top ten. Sequencing input: naive CD8+ T cells sorted from blood. These TCRs come from a woman in her twenties or thirties in good health. Both conserved end residues are part of each CDR3. The D gene is left open where the match is weak. Size is stated for part of the rows, as once, few or many counts, or as a class when the clone is expanded.

j_gene: TRBJ1-5
v_gene: TRBV27
d_gene: TRBD1
abundance: .
CDR3aa: CASTQTGGGQPQHF
CDR3nt: TGTGCCAGCACCCAGACAGGGGGCGGACAGCCCCAGCATTTT

j_gene: TRBJ1-1
v_gene: TRBV19
d_gene: .
abundance: .
CDR3aa: CASSTAPTSEAFF
CDR3nt: TGTGCCAGTAGTACCGCCCCCACGTCTGAAGCTTTCTTT

j_gene: TRBJ1-1
v_gene: TRBV27
d_gene: .
abundance: .
CDR3aa: CATSWGPVGNTEAFF
CDR3nt: TGTGCCACCTCCTGGGGGCCCGTTGGGAACACTGAAGCTTTCTTT

j_gene: TRBJ1-4
v_gene: TRBV28
d_gene: .
abundance: .
CDR3aa: CASSLRGRYNEKLFF
CDR3nt: TGTGCCAGCAGTCTAAGAGGACGGTATAATGAAAAACTGTTTTTT

j_gene: TRBJ1-1
v_gene: TRBV5-4
d_gene: .
abundance: .
CDR3aa: CASKGWNTEAFF
CDR3nt: TGTGCCAGCAAGGGCTGGAACACTGAAGCTTTCTTT

j_gene: TRBJ2-1
v_gene: TRBV28
d_gene: TRBD1
abundance: .
CDR3aa: CASTKVGTGLRNEQFF
CDR3nt: TGTGCCAGCACCAAGGTGGGGACAGGGTTAAGGAATGAGCAGTTCTTC

j_gene: TRBJ1-1
v_gene: TRBV29-1
d_gene: .
abundance: .
CDR3aa: CSVEDPEAFF
CDR3nt: TGCAGCGTTGAAGATCCTGAAGCTTTCTTT

j_gene: TRBJ2-1
v_gene: TRBV27
d_gene: TRBD1
abundance: once
CDR3aa: CASSLKWQGAYNEQFF
CDR3nt: TGTGCCAGCAGTTTGAAGTGGCAGGGGGCCTACAATGAGCAGTTCTTC

j_gene: TRBJ2-1
v_gene: TRBV28
d_gene: .
abundance: .
CDR3aa: CASSLGLLRKGYNEQFF
CDR3nt: TGTGCCAGCAGTTTGGGACTCCTTCGGAAGGGGTACAATGAGCAGTTCTTC

j_gene: TRBJ2-1
v_gene: TRBV2
d_gene: .
abundance: .
CDR3aa: CASTPRPQNEQFF
CDR3nt: TGTGCCAGCACCCCCAGGCCCCAGAATGAGCAGTTCTTC

j_gene: TRBJ2-6
v_gene: TRBV13
d_gene: .
abundance: .
CDR3aa: CASRQHSGANVLTF
CDR3nt: TGTGCCAGCCGACAGCACTCTGGGGCCAACGTCCTGACTTTC

j_gene: TRBJ2-1
v_gene: TRBV4-1
d_gene: .
abundance: .
CDR3aa: CASSQRPDSLRNNEQFF
CDR3nt: TGCGCCAGCAGCCAAAGGCCGGACAGCCTCCGGAACAATGAGCAGTTCTTC

j_gene: TRBJ2-7
v_gene: TRBV28
d_gene: .
abundance: .
CDR3aa: CASNPGGTGEQYF
CDR3nt: TGTGCCAGCAACCCTGGGGGAACAGGGGAGCAGTACTTC

j_gene: TRBJ2-3
v_gene: TRBV7-8
d_gene: TRBD2
abundance: once
CDR3aa: CASSSGLAGDVDTQYF
CDR3nt: TGTGCCAGCAGCTCCGGACTAGCGGGAGATGTAGATACGCAGTATTTT

j_gene: TRBJ1-2
v_gene: TRBV5-4
d_gene: .
abundance: .
CDR3aa: CASSGDDDGYTF
CDR3nt: TGTGCCAGCAGCGGGGACGATGATGGCTACACCTTC

j_gene: TRBJ2-7
v_gene: TRBV4-1
d_gene: TRBD1
abundance: .
CDR3aa: CASSQVVGTGIEQYF
CDR3nt: TGCGCCAGCAGCCAAGTGGTTGGGACAGGGATCGAGCAGTACTTC

j_gene: TRBJ2-1
v_gene: TRBV7-9
d_gene: .
abundance: .
CDR3aa: CASSLAGGNEQFF
CDR3nt: TGTGCCAGCAGCTTAGCGGGAGGCAATGAGCAGTTCTTC

j_gene: TRBJ1-1
v_gene: TRBV19
d_gene: TRBD1
abundance: once
CDR3aa: CASSTHPRTGNTEAFF
CDR3nt: TGTGCCAGTAGTACCCACCCAAGGACAGGGAACACTGAAGCTTTCTTT

j_gene: TRBJ2-3
v_gene: TRBV11-2
d_gene: TRBD2
abundance: .
CDR3aa: CASSSGTSGTDTQYF
CDR3nt: TGTGCCAGCAGCTCCGGGACTAGCGGGACAGATACGCAGTATTTT

j_gene: TRBJ2-5
v_gene: TRBV10-2
d_gene: .
abundance: .
CDR3aa: CASSDGNQETQYF
CDR3nt: TGCGCCAGCAGTGACGGGAACCAAGAGACCCAGTACTTC

j_gene: TRBJ1-1
v_gene: TRBV27
d_gene: .
abundance: once
CDR3aa: CASSLGSNTEAFF
CDR3nt: TGTGCCAGCAGTTTAGGATCCAACACTGAAGCTTTCTTT

j_gene: TRBJ2-1
v_gene: TRBV28
d_gene: TRBD1
abundance: .
CDR3aa: CASSLTGTGNEQFF
CDR3nt: TGTGCCAGCAGTTTAACCGGGACAGGGAATGAGCAGTTCTTC

j_gene: TRBJ1-1
v_gene: TRBV6-5
d_gene: .
abundance: .
CDR3aa: CASSYSTTAMNTEAFF
CDR3nt: TGTGCCAGCAGTTACTCCACGACAGCGATGAACACTGAAGCTTTCTTT

j_gene: TRBJ1-5
v_gene: TRBV28
d_gene: .
abundance: .
CDR3aa: CASSLWGNDNQPQHF
CDR3nt: TGTGCCAGCAGTTTGTGGGGGAACGACAATCAGCCCCAGCATTTT

j_gene: TRBJ1-5
v_gene: TRBV7-8
d_gene: TRBD1
abundance: .
CDR3aa: CASSLGTGGFYQPQHF
CDR3nt: TGTGCCAGCAGCTTAGGGACAGGGGGGTTCTATCAGCCCCAGCATTTT

j_gene: TRBJ2-7
v_gene: TRBV2
d_gene: TRBD2
abundance: .
CDR3aa: CASSEWELAETGYEQYF
CDR3nt: TGTGCCAGCAGTGAATGGGAACTAGCGGAGACGGGCTACGAGCAGTACTTC

j_gene: TRBJ1-3
v_gene: TRBV7-8
d_gene: .
abundance: .
CDR3aa: CASSVTVSGNTIYF
CDR3nt: TGTGCCAGCAGCGTGACAGTGTCTGGAAACACCATATATTTT

j_gene: TRBJ1-2
v_gene: TRBV5-1
d_gene: .
abundance: .
CDR3aa: CASSLRGSVDYGYTF
CDR3nt: TGCGCCAGCAGCTTGAGGGGTTCGGTGGACTATGGCTACACCTTC

j_gene: TRBJ2-1
v_gene: TRBV2
d_gene: TRBD2
abundance: .
CDR3aa: CASSEEEAGGPALEEQFF
CDR3nt: TGTGCCAGCAGTGAGGAGGAAGCGGGGGGTCCGGCGTTAGAGGAGCAGTTCTTC

j_gene: TRBJ1-4
v_gene: TRBV6-6
d_gene: .
abundance: .
CDR3aa: CASSSGGEWELFF
CDR3nt: TGTGCCAGCAGTTCCGGGGGCGAGTGGGAACTGTTTTTT

j_gene: TRBJ2-7
v_gene: TRBV28
d_gene: TRBD1
abundance: .
CDR3aa: CATQGGLYEQYF
CDR3nt: TGTGCCACTCAAGGGGGCCTCTACGAGCAGTACTTC

j_gene: TRBJ2-7
v_gene: TRBV11-2
d_gene: TRBD2
abundance: .
CDR3aa: CASSLSLGREKYEQYF
CDR3nt: TGTGCCAGCAGCTTAAGCTTAGGGCGGGAGAAGTACGAGCAGTACTTC

j_gene: TRBJ2-2
v_gene: TRBV7-9
d_gene: .
abundance: .
CDR3aa: CASSLPGSGELFF
CDR3nt: TGTGCCAGCAGCTTACCAGGGAGCGGGGAGCTGTTTTTT

j_gene: TRBJ1-3
v_gene: TRBV27
d_gene: TRBD1
abundance: few
CDR3aa: CASSSTDRGLGNTIYF
CDR3nt: TGTGCCAGCAGTTCAACCGACAGGGGGTTAGGAAACACCATATATTTT

j_gene: TRBJ2-2
v_gene: TRBV2
d_gene: TRBD1
abundance: .
CDR3aa: CASSLGQGAPGELFF
CDR3nt: TGTGCCAGCAGTTTGGGACAGGGGGCTCCCGGGGAGCTGTTTTTT

j_gene: TRBJ2-1
v_gene: TRBV7-8
d_gene: TRBD2
abundance: .
CDR3aa: CASSLGLAGNEQFF
CDR3nt: TGTGCCAGCAGCTTGGGGCTAGCGGGCAATGAGCAGTTCTTC

j_gene: TRBJ2-3
v_gene: TRBV7-2
d_gene: TRBD1
abundance: .
CDR3aa: CASSSPTGSTDTQYF
CDR3nt: TGTGCCAGCAGCTCACCGACAGGGAGCACAGATACGCAGTATTTT

j_gene: TRBJ2-3
v_gene: TRBV4-1
d_gene: .
abundance: .
CDR3aa: CASSPGVGFTDTQYF
CDR3nt: TGCGCCAGCAGCCCGGGGGTAGGATTTACAGATACGCAGTATTTT

j_gene: TRBJ2-7
v_gene: TRBV11-2
d_gene: .
abundance: .
CDR3aa: CASSKGVPYEQYF
CDR3nt: TGTGCCAGCAGCAAGGGGGTGCCCTACGAGCAGTACTTC

j_gene: TRBJ2-7
v_gene: TRBV16
d_gene: .
abundance: .
CDR3aa: CASSHDFYEQYF
CDR3nt: TGTGCCAGCAGCCACGATTTTTACGAGCAGTACTTC

j_gene: TRBJ2-7
v_gene: TRBV5-8
d_gene: .
abundance: .
CDR3aa: CASSSQRGVNWYEQYF
CDR3nt: TGTGCCAGCAGTTCTCAGCGTGGAGTGAATTGGTACGAGCAGTACTTC

j_gene: TRBJ1-1
v_gene: TRBV7-9
d_gene: .
abundance: .
CDR3aa: CASGEAPEAFF
CDR3nt: TGTGCCAGCGGGGAGGCCCCTGAAGCTTTCTTT

j_gene: TRBJ2-1
v_gene: TRBV28
d_gene: .
abundance: .
CDR3aa: CASIAGNSYNEQFF
CDR3nt: TGTGCCAGCATAGCTGGGAACTCCTACAATGAGCAGTTCTTC

j_gene: TRBJ1-5
v_gene: TRBV2
d_gene: .
abundance: .
CDR3aa: CASSEGQGGQPQHF
CDR3nt: TGTGCCAGCAGTGAAGGTCAGGGCGGTCAGCCCCAGCATTTT

j_gene: TRBJ2-3
v_gene: TRBV7-8
d_gene: TRBD2
abundance: .
CDR3aa: CASSPTSGGGDTQYF
CDR3nt: TGTGCCAGCAGCCCCACTAGCGGAGGAGGGGATACGCAGTATTTT

j_gene: TRBJ2-3
v_gene: TRBV28
d_gene: TRBD2
abundance: .
CDR3aa: CASSSSLAGRVGTDTQYF
CDR3nt: TGTGCCAGCAGTTCCTCGCTAGCGGGAAGGGTAGGCACAGATACGCAGTATTTT

j_gene: TRBJ2-1
v_gene: TRBV30
d_gene: .
abundance: few
CDR3aa: CAWSFTGDGDEQFF
CDR3nt: TGTGCCTGGAGTTTTACAGGCGACGGAGATGAGCAGTTCTTC

j_gene: TRBJ2-7
v_gene: TRBV5-6
d_gene: .
abundance: .
CDR3aa: CASSRTETSYEQYF
CDR3nt: TGTGCCAGCTCCAGGACAGAAACCTCCTACGAGCAGTACTTC

j_gene: TRBJ1-1
v_gene: TRBV28
d_gene: TRBD1
abundance: .
CDR3aa: CASSDRGLGAFF
CDR3nt: TGTGCCAGCAGCGACAGGGGGCTGGGAGCTTTCTTT

j_gene: TRBJ2-3
v_gene: TRBV9
d_gene: TRBD2
abundance: .
CDR3aa: CASSVSGWVAGSTDTQYF
CDR3nt: TGTGCCAGCAGCGTAAGTGGTTGGGTAGCGGGAAGCACAGATACGCAGTATTTT

j_gene: TRBJ2-1
v_gene: TRBV6-1
d_gene: TRBD2
abundance: .
CDR3aa: CASSESASGRAVGNEQFF
CDR3nt: TGTGCCAGCAGTGAATCCGCTAGCGGGAGGGCCGTAGGTAATGAGCAGTTCTTC

j_gene: TRBJ2-1
v_gene: TRBV4-1
d_gene: TRBD2
abundance: .
CDR3aa: CASSGGSSGRAFEQFF
CDR3nt: TGCGCCAGCAGCGGGGGCTCTAGCGGGAGGGCCTTTGAGCAGTTCTTC

j_gene: TRBJ2-7
v_gene: TRBV7-9
d_gene: .
abundance: .
CDR3aa: CATTPGAPYEQYF
CDR3nt: TGTGCCACCACTCCCGGGGCCCCCTACGAGCAGTACTTC

j_gene: TRBJ2-2
v_gene: TRBV6-5
d_gene: TRBD2
abundance: .
CDR3aa: CASSWGRGYTGELFF
CDR3nt: TGTGCCAGCAGTTGGGGGAGGGGCTATACCGGGGAGCTGTTTTTT

j_gene: TRBJ2-1
v_gene: TRBV28
d_gene: .
abundance: .
CDR3aa: CASSPARGEQFF
CDR3nt: TGTGCCAGCAGTCCTGCTAGGGGTGAGCAGTTCTTC

j_gene: TRBJ2-5
v_gene: TRBV7-6
d_gene: .
abundance: .
CDR3aa: CASSQEVETQYF
CDR3nt: TGTGCCAGCAGCCAGGAAGTAGAGACCCAGTACTTC

j_gene: TRBJ2-1
v_gene: TRBV10-1
d_gene: .
abundance: .
CDR3aa: CASSDWGNNEQFF
CDR3nt: TGCGCCAGCAGTGACTGGGGGAACAATGAGCAGTTCTTC

j_gene: TRBJ2-3
v_gene: TRBV5-1
d_gene: .
abundance: .
CDR3aa: CASSADPDTQYF
CDR3nt: TGCGCCAGCAGCGCGGACCCAGATACGCAGTATTTT